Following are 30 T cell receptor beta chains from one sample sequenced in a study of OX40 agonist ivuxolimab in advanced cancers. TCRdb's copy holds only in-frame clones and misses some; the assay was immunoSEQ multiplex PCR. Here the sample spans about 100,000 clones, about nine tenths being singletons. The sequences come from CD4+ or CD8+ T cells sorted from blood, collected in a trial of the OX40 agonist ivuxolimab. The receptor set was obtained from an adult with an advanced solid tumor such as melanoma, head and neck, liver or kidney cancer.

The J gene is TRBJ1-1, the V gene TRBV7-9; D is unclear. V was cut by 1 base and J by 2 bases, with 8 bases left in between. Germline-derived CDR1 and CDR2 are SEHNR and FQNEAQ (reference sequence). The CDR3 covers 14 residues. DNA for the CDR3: TGTGCCAGCAGCTTAGGTCAGGAAAACACTGAAGCTTTCTTT. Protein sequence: CASSLGQENTEAFF.

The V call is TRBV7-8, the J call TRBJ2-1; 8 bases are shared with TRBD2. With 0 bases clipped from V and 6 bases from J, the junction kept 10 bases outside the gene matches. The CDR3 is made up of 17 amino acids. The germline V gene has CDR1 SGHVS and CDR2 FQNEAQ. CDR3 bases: TGTGCCAGCAGCTTAGCGAGGAGCGGGAGCTGGGTCAATGAGCAGTTCTTC. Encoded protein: CASSLARSGSWVNEQFF.

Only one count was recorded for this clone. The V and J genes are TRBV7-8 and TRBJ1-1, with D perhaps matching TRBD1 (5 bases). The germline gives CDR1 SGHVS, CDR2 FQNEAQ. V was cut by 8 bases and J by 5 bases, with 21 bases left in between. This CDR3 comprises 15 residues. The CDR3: CASSIRAGFLTEAFF. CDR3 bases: TGTGCCAGCTCCATTAGGGCAGGGTTTTTAACTGAAGCTTTCTTT.

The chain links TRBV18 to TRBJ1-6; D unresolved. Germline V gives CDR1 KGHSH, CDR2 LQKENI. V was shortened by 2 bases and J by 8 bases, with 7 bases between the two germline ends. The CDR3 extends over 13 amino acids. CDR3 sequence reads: CASSPRRDSPLHF. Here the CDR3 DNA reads TGTGCCAGCTCACCAAGACGGGATTCACCCCTCCACTTT.

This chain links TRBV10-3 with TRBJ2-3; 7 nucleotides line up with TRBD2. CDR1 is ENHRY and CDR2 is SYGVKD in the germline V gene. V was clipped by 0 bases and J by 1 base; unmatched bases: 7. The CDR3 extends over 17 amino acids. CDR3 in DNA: TGTGCCATCAGTGAGTCTTCGGCGGGAGTAGGCACAGATACGCAGTATTTT. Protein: CAISESSAGVGTDTQYF.

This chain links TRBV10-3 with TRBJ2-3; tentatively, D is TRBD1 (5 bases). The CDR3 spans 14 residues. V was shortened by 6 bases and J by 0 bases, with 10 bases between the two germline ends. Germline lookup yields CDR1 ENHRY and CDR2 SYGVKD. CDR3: CAIRRQTSTDTQYF. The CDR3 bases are TGTGCCATCAGGAGACAGACAAGCACAGATACGCAGTATTTT.

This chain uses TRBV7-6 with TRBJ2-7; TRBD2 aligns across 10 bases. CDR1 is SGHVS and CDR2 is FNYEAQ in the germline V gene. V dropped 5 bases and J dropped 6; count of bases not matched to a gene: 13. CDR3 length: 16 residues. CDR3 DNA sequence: TGTGCCAGCAGCCGATCCACCGGGACTAGCGTTCCCGAGCAGTACTTC. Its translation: CASSRSTGTSVPEQYF.

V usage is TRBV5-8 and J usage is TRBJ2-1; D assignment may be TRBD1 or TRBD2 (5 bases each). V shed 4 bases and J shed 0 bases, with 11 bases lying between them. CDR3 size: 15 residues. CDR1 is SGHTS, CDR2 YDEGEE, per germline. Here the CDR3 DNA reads TGTGCCAGCAGCCGGGACCACAGCTCCTACAATGAGCAGTTCTTC. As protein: CASSRDHSSYNEQFF.

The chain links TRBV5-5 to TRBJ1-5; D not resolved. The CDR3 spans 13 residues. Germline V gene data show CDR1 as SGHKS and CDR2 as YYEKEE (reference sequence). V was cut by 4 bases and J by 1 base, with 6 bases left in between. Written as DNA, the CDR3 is TGTGCCAGCAGCCCGGACAGCAATCAGCCCCAGCATTTT. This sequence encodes CASSPDSNQPQHF.

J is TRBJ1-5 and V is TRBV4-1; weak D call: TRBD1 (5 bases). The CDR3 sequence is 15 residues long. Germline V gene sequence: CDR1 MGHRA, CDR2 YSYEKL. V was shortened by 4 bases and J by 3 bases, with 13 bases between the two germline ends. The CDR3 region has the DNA TGCGCCAGCAGCCGGACGCAGGGTACCAATCAGCCCCAGCATTTT. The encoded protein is CASSRTQGTNQPQHF.

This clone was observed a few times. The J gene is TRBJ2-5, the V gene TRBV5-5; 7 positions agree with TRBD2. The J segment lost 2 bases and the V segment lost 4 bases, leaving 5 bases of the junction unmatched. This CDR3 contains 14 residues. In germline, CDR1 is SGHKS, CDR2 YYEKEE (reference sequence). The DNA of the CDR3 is TGTGCCAGCAGCACCGCCGGGGGGCAAGAGACCCAGTACTTC. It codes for CASSTAGGQETQYF.

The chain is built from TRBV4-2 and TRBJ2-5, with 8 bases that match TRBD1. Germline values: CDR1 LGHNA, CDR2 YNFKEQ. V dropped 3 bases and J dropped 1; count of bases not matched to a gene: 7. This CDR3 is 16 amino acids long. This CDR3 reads CASSQAGTGIQETQYF. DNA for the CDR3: TGTGCCAGCAGCCAGGCCGGGACAGGAATCCAAGAGACCCAGTACTTC.

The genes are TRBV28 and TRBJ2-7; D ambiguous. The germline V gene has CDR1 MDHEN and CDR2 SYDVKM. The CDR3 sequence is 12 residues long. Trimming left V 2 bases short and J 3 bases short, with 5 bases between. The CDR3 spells CASSLAGYEQYF. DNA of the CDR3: TGTGCCAGCAGTTTAGCAGGCTACGAGCAGTACTTC.

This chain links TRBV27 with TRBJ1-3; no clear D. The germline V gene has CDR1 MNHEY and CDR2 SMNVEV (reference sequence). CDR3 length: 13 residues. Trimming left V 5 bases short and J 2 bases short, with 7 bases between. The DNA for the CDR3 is TGTGCCAGCAGTCGCGATCCTGGAAACACCATATATTTT. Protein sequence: CASSRDPGNTIYF.

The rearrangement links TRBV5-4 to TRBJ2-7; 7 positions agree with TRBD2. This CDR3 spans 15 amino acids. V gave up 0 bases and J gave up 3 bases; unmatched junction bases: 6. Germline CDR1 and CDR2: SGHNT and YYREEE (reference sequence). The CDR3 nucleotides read TGTGCCAGCAGCTTGGGGCGGGAGCTCCGCTACGAGCAGTACTTC. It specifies CASSLGRELRYEQYF.

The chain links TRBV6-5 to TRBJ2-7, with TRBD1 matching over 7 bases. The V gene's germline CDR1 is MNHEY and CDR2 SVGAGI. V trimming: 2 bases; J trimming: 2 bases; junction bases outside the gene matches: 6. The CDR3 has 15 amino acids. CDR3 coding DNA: TGTGCCAGCAGTTACGACAGGGAACCGACCTACGAGCAGTACTTC. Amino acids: CASSYDREPTYEQYF.

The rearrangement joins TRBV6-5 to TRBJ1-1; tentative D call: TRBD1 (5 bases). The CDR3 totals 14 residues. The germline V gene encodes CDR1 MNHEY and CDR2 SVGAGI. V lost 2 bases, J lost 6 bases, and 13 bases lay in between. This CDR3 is CASSYGSRGSEAFF. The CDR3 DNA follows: TGTGCCAGCAGTTACGGGTCTAGGGGATCTGAAGCTTTCTTT.

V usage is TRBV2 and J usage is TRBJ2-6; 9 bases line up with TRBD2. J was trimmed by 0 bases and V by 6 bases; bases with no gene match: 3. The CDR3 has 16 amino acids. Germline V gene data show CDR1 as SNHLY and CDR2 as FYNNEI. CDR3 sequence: CASRRSGSSGANVLTF. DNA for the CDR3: TGTGCCAGCAGGCGTAGCGGGAGCTCTGGGGCCAACGTCCTGACTTTC.

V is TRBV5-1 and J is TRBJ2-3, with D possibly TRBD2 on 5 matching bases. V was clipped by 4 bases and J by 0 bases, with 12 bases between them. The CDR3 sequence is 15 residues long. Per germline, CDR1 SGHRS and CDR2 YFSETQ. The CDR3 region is CASSPGFVSTDTQYF. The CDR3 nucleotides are TGCGCCAGCAGCCCGGGGTTCGTTAGCACAGATACGCAGTATTTT. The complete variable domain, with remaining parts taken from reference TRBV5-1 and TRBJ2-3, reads KAGVTQTPRYLIKTRGQQVTLSCSPISGHRSVSWYQQTPGQGLQFLFEYFSETQRNKGNFPGRFSGRQFSNSRSEMNVSTLELGDSALYLCASSPGFVSTDTQYFGPGTRLTVL.

CDR3 DNA sequence: TGTGCCAGCAGTTTCCTAGGACTGCAACAAAGCACAGATACGCAGTATTTT. This translates into CASSFLGLQQSTDTQYF. J is TRBJ2-3 and V is TRBV27, with a tentative D call TRBD2 (5 bases). CDR1 is MNHEY, CDR2 SMNVEV, per germline (reference sequence). The CDR3 length is 17 residues. With 3 bases removed from V and 0 bases from J, the gap between germline ends came to 16 bases.

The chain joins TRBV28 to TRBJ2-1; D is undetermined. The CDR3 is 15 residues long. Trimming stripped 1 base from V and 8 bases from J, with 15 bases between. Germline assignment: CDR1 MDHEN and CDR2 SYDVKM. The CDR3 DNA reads TGTGCCAGCAGTTTATATCAGACCCCTCGGGATGAGCAGTTCTTC. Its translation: CASSLYQTPRDEQFF.

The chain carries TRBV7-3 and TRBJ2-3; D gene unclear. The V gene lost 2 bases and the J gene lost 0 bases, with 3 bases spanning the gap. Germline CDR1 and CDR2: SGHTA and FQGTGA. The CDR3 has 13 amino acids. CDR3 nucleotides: TGTGCCAGCAGCTTATCTAGCACAGATACGCAGTATTTT. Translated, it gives CASSLSSTDTQYF.

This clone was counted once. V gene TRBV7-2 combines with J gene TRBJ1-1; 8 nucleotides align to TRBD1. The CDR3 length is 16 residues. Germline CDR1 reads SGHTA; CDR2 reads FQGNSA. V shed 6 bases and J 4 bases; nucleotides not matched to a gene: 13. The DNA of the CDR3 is TGTGCCAGCAGATTGGACAGGGTTAACCGTGGCACTGAAGCTTTCTTT. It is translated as CASRLDRVNRGTEAFF.

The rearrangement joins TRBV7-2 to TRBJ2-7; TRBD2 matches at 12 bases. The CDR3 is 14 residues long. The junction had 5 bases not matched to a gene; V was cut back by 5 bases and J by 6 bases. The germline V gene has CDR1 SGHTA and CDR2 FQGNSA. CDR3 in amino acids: CASSGGLAGLEQYF. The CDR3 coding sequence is TGTGCCAGCAGCGGGGGACTAGCGGGCCTCGAGCAGTACTTC.

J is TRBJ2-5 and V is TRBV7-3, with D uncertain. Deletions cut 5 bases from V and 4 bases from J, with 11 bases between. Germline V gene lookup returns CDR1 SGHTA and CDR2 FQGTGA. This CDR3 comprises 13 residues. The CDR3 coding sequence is TGTGCCAGCAGCCCAAACCCCCCAGAGACCCAGTACTTC. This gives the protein CASSPNPPETQYF. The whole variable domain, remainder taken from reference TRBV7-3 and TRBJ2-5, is GAGVSQTPSNKVTEKGKYVELRCDPISGHTALYWYRQSLGQGPEFLIYFQGTGAADDSGLPNDRFFAVRPEGSVSTLKIQRTERGDSAVYLCASSPNPPETQYFGPGTRLLVL.

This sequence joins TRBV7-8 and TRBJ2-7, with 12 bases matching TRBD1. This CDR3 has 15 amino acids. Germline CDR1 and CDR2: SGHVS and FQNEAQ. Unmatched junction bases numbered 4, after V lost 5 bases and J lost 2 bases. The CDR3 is CASSPRDRGPYEQYF. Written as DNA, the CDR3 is TGTGCCAGCAGCCCCCGGGACAGGGGGCCCTACGAGCAGTACTTC.

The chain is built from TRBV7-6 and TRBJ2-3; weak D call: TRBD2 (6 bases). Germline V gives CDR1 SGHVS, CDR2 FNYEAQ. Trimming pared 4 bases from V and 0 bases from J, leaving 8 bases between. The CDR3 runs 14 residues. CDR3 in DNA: TGTGCCAGCAGCTCCAGCGGGAGCACAGATACGCAGTATTTT. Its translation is CASSSSGSTDTQYF.

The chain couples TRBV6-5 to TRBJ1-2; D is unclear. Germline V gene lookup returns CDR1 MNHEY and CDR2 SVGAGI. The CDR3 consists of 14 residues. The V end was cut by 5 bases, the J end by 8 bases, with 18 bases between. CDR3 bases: TGTGCCAGCAGTGCCCGCGGCGCTTTGGAAGGCTACACCTTC. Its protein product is CASSARGALEGYTF.

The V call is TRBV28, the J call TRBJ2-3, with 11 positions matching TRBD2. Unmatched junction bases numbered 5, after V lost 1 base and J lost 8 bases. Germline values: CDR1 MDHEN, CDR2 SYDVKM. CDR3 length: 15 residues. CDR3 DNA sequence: TGTGCCAGCAGTTTATTGGGACTAGCGGTTGGTACGCAGTATTTT. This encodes CASSLLGLAVGTQYF.

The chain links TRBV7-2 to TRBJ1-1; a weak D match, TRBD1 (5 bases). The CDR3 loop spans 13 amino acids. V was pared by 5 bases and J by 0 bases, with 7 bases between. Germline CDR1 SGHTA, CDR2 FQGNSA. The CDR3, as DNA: TGTGCCAGCAGCATGGGGGTGAACACTGAAGCTTTCTTT. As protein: CASSMGVNTEAFF.